This section outlines one T cell receptor (beta chain) sequence together with its context. Its target is not known. The sample originates from a study of shared clonotypes between healthy human individuals. Study observations and caveats: Only a few donors were included, so the genetic and exposure-history diversity represented was limited. Relative to clonotypes present in all four donors, those not shared had lower generation probabilities. Clonotype sharing across a handful of donors was observed for 4% to 6.5% of naive CD4 clonotypes.

V shed 0 bases and J shed 1 base, with 9 bases lying between them. The germline V gene has CDR1 MNHEY and CDR2 SVGAGI. The CDR3 consists of 15 residues. The sorted-subset replicate PCRs were given 200 ng DNA, which is approximately 30,000 T cell genomes. Libraries were prepared by immunoSEQ multiplex PCR; TCRdb keeps only in-frame clonotypes and omits some of them. The sample gives around 600,000 clones, about 96% of which show up once; about 0.06% is in the top ten. Source material: naive CD4+ T cells sorted from blood. Subset described: CD45RA+ positively selected. The receptor's source is a woman aged 30 to 39 in good health. This rearrangement joins TRBV6-5 to TRBJ1-1; a possible D gene is TRBD1 (5 bases). DNA of the CDR3: TGTGCCAGCAGTTACTCGTCCAGGGCGAACACTGAAGCTTTCTTT. It translates to CASSYSSRANTEAFF.